The TCR beta chain under discussion was sequenced for a study of Graves' ophthalmopathy and Graves' hyperthyroidism. General study points: In blood, most expanded thyroid clonotypes above 0.001 frequency were also detected.

As the template, RNA transcripts were used to amplify TCR beta CDR3 regions. Investigators did first-round RT-PCR with HTBI primers, then second-round multiplex PCR. TCRdb redid the calling of the multiplex PCR reads with MiXCR, one entry per CDR3 protein. The repertoire includes 170,000 or so distinct CDR3 sequences, approximately 38% of them detected once, and roughly 5.2% sits in the top ten. The CDR3 has 14 amino acids. CDR1 is SEHNR, CDR2 FQNEAQ, per germline (reference sequence). Trimming took off 4 bases at V and 6 bases at J, with 16 bases between the two ends. There are many counts of this clonotype. Its antigen is unidentified. CAS ≥3, NOSPECS ≥4, moderate-to-severe activity and duration under 3 months marked donors with ophthalmopathy. Reliance was placed on clinical symptoms, serum thyroxine, TRAb, thyroid ultrasound and orbital computed tomography for diagnosis.

This receptor was taken from a middle-aged woman with Graves' ophthalmopathy. V is TRBV7-9 and J is TRBJ2-7, with D perhaps TRBD1 or TRBD2 (5 bases each). The sequenced sample was peripheral blood. This chain's CDR3 is CASSSQGELGEQYF. The CDR3 DNA reads as TGTGCCAGCAGCTCTCAGGGAGAGTTGGGCGAGCAGTACTTC.